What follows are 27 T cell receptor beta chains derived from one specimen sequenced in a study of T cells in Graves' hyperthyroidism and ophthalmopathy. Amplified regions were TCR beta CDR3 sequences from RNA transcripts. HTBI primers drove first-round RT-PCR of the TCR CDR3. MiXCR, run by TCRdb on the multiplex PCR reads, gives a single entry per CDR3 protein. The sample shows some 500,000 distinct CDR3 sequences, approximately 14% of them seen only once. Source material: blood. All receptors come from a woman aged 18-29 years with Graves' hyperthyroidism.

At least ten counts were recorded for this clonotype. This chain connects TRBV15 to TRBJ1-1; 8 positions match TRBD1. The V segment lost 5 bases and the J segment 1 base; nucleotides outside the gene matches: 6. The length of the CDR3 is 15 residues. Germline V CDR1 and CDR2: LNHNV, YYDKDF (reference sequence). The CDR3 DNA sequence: TGTGCCACCAGCGCCCAGACAGGGGAGAACACTGAAGCTTTCTTT. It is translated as CATSAQTGENTEAFF.

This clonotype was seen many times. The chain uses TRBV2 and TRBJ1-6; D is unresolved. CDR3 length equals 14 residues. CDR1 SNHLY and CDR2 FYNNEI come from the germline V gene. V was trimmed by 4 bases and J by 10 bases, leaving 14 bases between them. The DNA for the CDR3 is TGTGCCAGCAGTGGTCGTGGGTCGGGCTCACCCCTCCACTTT. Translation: CASSGRGSGSPLHF.

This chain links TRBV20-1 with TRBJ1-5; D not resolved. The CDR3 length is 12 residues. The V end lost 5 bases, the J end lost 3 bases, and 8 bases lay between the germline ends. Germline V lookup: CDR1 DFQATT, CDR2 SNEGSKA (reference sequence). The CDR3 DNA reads TGCAGTGCTTCGGAACTCAATCAGCCCCAGCATTTT. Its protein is CSASELNQPQHF.

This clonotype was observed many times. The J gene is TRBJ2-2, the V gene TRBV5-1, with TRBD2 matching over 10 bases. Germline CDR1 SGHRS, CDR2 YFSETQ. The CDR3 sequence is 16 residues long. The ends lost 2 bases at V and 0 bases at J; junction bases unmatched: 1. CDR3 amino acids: CASSLAGGTNTGELFF. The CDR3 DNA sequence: TGCGCCAGCAGCTTAGCGGGAGGGACGAACACCGGGGAGCTGTTTTTT.

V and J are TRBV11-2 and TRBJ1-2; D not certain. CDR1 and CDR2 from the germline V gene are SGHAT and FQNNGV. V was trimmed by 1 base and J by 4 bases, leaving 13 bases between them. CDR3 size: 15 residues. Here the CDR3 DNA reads TGTGCCAGCAGCTTAGGACCGAGAGGCCGCTATGGCTACACCTTC. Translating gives CASSLGPRGRYGYTF.

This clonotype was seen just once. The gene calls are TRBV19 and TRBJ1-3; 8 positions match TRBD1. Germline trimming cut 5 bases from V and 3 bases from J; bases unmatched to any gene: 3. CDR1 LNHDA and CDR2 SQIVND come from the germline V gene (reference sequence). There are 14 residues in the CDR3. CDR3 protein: CASSAGGSGNTIYF. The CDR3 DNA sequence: TGTGCCAGTAGTGCAGGGGGCAGTGGAAACACCATATATTTT. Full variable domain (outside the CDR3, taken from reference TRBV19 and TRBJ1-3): DGGITQSPKYLFRKEGQNVTLSCEQNLNHDAMYWYRQDPGQGLRLIYYSQIVNDFQKGDIAEGYSVSREKKESFPLTVTSAQKNPTAFYLCASSAGGSGNTIYFGEGSWLTVV.

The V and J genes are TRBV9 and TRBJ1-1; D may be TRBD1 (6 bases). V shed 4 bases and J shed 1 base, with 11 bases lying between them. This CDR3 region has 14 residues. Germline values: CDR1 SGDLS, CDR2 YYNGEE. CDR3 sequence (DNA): TGTGCCAGCAGCTGGGACATCGCGAACACTGAAGCTTTCTTT. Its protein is CASSWDIANTEAFF.

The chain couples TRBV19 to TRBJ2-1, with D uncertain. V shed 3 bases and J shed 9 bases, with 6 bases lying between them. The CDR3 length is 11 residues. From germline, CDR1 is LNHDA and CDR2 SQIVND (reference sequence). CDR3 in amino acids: CASSMGVEQFF. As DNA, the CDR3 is TGTGCCAGTAGTATGGGCGTTGAGCAGTTCTTC.

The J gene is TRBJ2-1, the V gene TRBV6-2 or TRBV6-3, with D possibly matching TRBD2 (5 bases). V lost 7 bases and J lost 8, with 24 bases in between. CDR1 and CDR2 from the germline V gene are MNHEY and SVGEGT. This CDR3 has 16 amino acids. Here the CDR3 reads CASTLTRIGRADEQFF. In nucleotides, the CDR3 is TGTGCCAGCACTTTGACCCGAATCGGGCGAGCGGATGAGCAGTTCTTC.

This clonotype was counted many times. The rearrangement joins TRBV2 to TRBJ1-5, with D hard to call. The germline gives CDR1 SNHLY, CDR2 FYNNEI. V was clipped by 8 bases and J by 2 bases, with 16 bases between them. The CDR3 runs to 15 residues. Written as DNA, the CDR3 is TGTGCCAGCTGTTGGGGTGCGGGCGGCAATCAGCCCCAGCATTTT. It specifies CASCWGAGGNQPQHF.

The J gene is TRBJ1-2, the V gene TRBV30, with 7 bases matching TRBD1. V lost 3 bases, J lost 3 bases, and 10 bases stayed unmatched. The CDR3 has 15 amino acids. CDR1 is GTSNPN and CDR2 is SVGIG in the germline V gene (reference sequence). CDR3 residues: CAWSGGQVGYYGYTF. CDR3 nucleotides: TGTGCCTGGAGCGGAGGACAGGTGGGGTACTATGGCTACACCTTC.

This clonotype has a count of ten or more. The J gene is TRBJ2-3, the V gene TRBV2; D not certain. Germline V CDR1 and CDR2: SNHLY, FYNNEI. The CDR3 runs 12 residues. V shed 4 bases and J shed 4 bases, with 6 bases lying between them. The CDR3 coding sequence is TGTGCCAGCAGTGGGCCGGCAGATACGCAGTATTTT. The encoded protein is CASSGPADTQYF.

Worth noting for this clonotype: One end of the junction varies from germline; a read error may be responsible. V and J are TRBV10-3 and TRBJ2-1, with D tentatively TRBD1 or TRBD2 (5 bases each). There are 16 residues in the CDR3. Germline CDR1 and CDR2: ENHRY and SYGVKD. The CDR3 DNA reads TGTGCCATCAGTGAGTCGTTGGGGGATGGGTACAATGAGCACTTCTTC. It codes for CAISESLGDGYNEHFF.

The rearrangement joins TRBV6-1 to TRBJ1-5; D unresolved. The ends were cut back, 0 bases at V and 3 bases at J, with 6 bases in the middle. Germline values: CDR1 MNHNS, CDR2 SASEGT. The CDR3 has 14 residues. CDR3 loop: CASSEAGFNQPQHF. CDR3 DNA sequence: TGTGCCAGCAGTGAAGCAGGGTTCAATCAGCCCCAGCATTTT.

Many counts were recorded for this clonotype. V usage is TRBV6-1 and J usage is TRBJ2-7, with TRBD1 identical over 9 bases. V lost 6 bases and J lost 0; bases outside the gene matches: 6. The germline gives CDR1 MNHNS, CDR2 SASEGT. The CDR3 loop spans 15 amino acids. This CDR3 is CASRTGTGSSYEQYV. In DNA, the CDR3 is TGTGCCAGCAGAACCGGGACAGGGAGCTCCTACGAGCAGTACGTC.

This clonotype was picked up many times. The CDR3: CASSSPQTRYNEQFF. In DNA form, the CDR3 reads TGTGCCAGCAGTTCTCCCCAAACCCGCTACAATGAGCAGTTCTTC. The chain couples TRBV27 to TRBJ2-1; unclear D gene. Germline V gene sequence: CDR1 MNHEY, CDR2 SMNVEV (reference sequence). Trimming took 4 bases from V and 3 from J, leaving 13 bases between them. There are 15 residues in the CDR3.

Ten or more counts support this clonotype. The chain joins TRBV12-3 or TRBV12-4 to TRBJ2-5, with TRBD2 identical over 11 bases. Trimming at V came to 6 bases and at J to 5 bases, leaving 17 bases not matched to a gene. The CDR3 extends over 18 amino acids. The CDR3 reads CASSQGLAVSQQGETQYF. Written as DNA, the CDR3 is TGTGCCAGCAGCCAGGGACTAGCGGTGTCTCAGCAGGGGGAGACCCAGTACTTC.

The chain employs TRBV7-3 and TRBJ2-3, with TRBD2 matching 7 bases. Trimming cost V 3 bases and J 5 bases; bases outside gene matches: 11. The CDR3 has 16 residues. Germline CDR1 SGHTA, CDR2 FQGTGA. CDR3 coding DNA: TGTGCCAGCAGCTTTACCACTAGCGCTTTAGGAGATACGCAGTATTTT. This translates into CASSFTTSALGDTQYF.

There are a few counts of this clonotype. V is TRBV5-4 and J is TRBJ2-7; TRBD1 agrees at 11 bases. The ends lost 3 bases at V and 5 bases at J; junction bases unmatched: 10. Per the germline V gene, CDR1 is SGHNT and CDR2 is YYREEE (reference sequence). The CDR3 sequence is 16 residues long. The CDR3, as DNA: TGTGCCAGCAGCTCAGGTTGGACAGGGGGCGCCGACGAGCAGTACTTC. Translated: CASSSGWTGGADEQYF. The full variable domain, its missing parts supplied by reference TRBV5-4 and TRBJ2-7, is ETGVTQSPTHLIKTRGQQVTLRCSSQSGHNTVSWYQQALGQGPQFIFQYYREEENGRGNFPPRFSGLQFPNYSSELNVNALELDDSALYLCASSSGWTGGADEQYFGPGTRLTVT.

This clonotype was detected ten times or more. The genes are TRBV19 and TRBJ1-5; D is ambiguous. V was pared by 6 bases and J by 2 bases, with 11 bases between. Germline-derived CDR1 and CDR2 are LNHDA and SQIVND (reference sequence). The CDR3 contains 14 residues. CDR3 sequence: CASRREARNQPQHF. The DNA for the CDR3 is TGTGCCAGTAGGAGGGAAGCGCGCAATCAGCCCCAGCATTTT.

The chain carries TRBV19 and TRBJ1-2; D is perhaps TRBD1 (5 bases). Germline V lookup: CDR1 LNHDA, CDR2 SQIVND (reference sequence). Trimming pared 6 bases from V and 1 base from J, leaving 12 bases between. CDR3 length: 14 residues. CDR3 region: CASRPLGGNYGYTF. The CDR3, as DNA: TGTGCCAGTAGACCCCTCGGGGGTAACTATGGCTACACCTTC.

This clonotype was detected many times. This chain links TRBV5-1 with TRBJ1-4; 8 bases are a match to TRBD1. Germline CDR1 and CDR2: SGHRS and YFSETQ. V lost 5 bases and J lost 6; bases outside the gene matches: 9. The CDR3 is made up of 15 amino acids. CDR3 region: CASRKTGERDEKLFF. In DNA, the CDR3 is TGCGCCAGCAGGAAGACAGGGGAACGGGATGAAAAACTGTTTTTT.

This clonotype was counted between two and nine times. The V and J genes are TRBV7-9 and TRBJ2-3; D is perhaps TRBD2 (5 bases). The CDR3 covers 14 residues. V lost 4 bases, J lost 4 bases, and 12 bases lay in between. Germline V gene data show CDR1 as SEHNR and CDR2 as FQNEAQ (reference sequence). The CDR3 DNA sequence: TGTGCCAGCAGCTCCCAACTAGTCGCAGATACGCAGTATTTT. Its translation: CASSSQLVADTQYF.

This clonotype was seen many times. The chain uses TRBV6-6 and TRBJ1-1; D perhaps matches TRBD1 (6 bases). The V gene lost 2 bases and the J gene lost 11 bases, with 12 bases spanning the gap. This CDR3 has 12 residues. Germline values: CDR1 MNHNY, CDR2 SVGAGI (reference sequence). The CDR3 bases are TGTGCCAGCAGTTACCCAGAGGGGGGGGCTTTCTTT. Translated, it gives CASSYPEGGAFF.

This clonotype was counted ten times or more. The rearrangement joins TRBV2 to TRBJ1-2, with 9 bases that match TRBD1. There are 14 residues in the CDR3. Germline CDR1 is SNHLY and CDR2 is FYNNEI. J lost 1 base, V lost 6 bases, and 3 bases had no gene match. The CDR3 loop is CASRYRGHNYGYTF. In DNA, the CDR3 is TGTGCCAGCAGGTACAGGGGGCATAACTATGGCTACACCTTC.

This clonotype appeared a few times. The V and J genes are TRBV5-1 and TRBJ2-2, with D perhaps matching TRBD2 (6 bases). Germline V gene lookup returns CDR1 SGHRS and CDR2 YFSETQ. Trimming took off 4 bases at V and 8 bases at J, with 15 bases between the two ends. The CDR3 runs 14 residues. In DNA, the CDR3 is TGCGCCAGCAGCCCGGGGGTAATCGAAGGGGAGCTGTTTTTT. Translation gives CASSPGVIEGELFF.

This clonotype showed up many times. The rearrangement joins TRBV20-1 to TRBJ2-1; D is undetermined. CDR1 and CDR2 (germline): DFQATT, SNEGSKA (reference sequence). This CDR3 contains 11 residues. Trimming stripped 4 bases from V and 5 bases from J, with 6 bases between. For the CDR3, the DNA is TGCAGTGCTACTCAGCACAATGAGCAGTTCTTC. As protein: CSATQHNEQFF.